The rows below give T cell receptor beta chains drawn from one sample of a study of blood T cell repertoires in COVID-19. Sequenced by immunoSEQ multiplex PCR; TCRdb stores in-frame clones only, minus some. The sample holds over 100,000 clones, roughly 85% seen once. Input material: peripheral blood. The source is a man in his forties with acute or convalescent COVID-19. Both conserved end residues are part of each CDR3. Fields, in order: CDR3 length, J gene, D gene, clone size, V gene, CDR3 DNA, CDR3 protein. The D gene is left open where the match is weak. Some rows mark clone size as missing; the rest say once, few, many or name a class of expanded clone.

>15|TRBJ2-7|NA|NA|TRBV5-1
TGCGCCAGCAGCTTGGTCTCAGCGCCTGCCTACGAGCAGTACTTC
CASSLVSAPAYEQYF
>14|TRBJ2-1|NA|few|TRBV18
TGTGCCAGCTCACCACCGGAGACCTCAAAAAATCGGTTCTTC
CASSPPETSKNRFF
>17|TRBJ1-6|NA|few|TRBV5-1
TGCGCCAGCAGCTTGGCCGGGGGGAGCTCCTATAATTCACCCCTCCACTTT
CASSLAGGSSYNSPLHF
>14|TRBJ2-5|NA|NA|TRBV29-1
TGCAGCGTTTTAGTCCCATCCAGGGTAGAGACCCAGTACTTC
CSVLVPSRVETQYF
>16|TRBJ1-1|TRBD1|NA|TRBV18
TGTGCCAGCTCACCACCGCAGGGGGGTAGGCAGACCGAAGCTTTCTTT
CASSPPQGGRQTEAFF
>15|TRBJ2-7|NA|NA|TRBV5-1
TGCGCCAGCAGCTTGGCGGCGGGCAGCCTGGGGGAGCAGTACTTC
CASSLAAGSLGEQYF
>16|TRBJ2-2|TRBD2|NA|TRBV5-1
TGCGCCAGCAAGAACCCCGGGACTAGCGTGGCCGGGGAGCTGTTTTTT
CASKNPGTSVAGELFF
>18|TRBJ2-1|TRBD2|NA|TRBV7-9
TGTGCCAGCAGCTTAGTACTAGCGGGAGGTTTCCGGGAGGATGAGCAGTTCTTC
CASSLVLAGGFREDEQFF
>16|TRBJ2-3|TRBD2|NA|TRBV5-1
TGCGCCAGCAGCCGGTGGGCTAGCGGGAACCTGGATACGCAGTATTTT
CASSRWASGNLDTQYF
>14|TRBJ2-1|NA|NA|TRBV5-6
TGTGCCAGCAGTATTTTGAGGGGGCGGGGTGAGCAGTTCTTC
CASSILRGRGEQFF
>15|TRBJ1-4|TRBD1|NA|TRBV15
TGTGCCACCAGCAATCGACAGGGGGCTGGGGAAAAACTGTTTTTT
CATSNRQGAGEKLFF
>12|TRBJ2-1|TRBD2|few|TRBV29-1
TGCAGCGTTGTCAGCGGGAGCGATGAGCAGTTCTTC
CSVVSGSDEQFF
>15|TRBJ1-6|TRBD1|NA|TRBV5-4
TGTGCCAGCAGCCAACGGGACAGGGTTAATTCACCCCTCCACTTT
CASSQRDRVNSPLHF
>16|TRBJ1-6|NA|NA|TRBV6-5
TGTGCCAGCAGTTACGGCAGAGGGTCACCAAGAAGACCCCTCCACTTT
CASSYGRGSPRRPLHF
>13|TRBJ1-2|NA|NA|TRBV19
TGTGCCAGTAGACGACCGGGGGAGTATGGCTACACCTTC
CASRRPGEYGYTF
>15|TRBJ2-1|NA|NA|TRBV7-3
TGTGCCAGCAGCCCCACAGGGCAAAGCTACAATGAGCAGTTCTTC
CASSPTGQSYNEQFF
>15|TRBJ2-2|NA|NA|TRBV5-4
TGTGCCAGCAGCCTCGGGGGAGGTCACACCGGGGAGCTGTTTTTT
CASSLGGGHTGELFF
>15|TRBJ1-6|NA|NA|TRBV7-8
TGTGCCAGCACCAAGGGGGGGGTTCTTAATTCACCCCTCCACTTT
CASTKGGVLNSPLHF
>15|TRBJ1-1|NA|NA|TRBV4-2
TGTGCCAGCAGCCAAGAGGGGGGGCTTTTGACTGAAGCTTTCTTT
CASSQEGGLLTEAFF
>16|TRBJ2-7|TRBD2|NA|TRBV7-3
TGTGCCAGCAGCGCGCAAGGGACTAGCCACTTCTACGAGCAGTACTTC
CASSAQGTSHFYEQYF
>15|TRBJ2-4|TRBD2|NA|TRBV18
TGTGCCAGCTCACCACCGGGGGGGTTCAAAAACATTCAGTACTTC
CASSPPGGFKNIQYF
>17|TRBJ2-6|NA|NA|TRBV7-9
TGTGCCTTTCATCGGGGACACCTAGATAGATGGGCCAACGTCCTGACTTTC
CAFHRGHLDRWANVLTF
>14|TRBJ2-5|NA|NA|TRBV28
TGTGCCAGCAGTTTTTGGGGCGAACAAGAGACCCAGTACTTC
CASSFWGEQETQYF
>14|TRBJ2-3|NA|NA|TRBV3-1/TRBV3-2
TGTGCCAGCAGACACACCGCTAGCACAGATACGCAGTATTTT
CASRHTASTDTQYF
>13|TRBJ2-3|NA|NA|TRBV13
TGTGCCAGCAGCTTCGGGAACACAGATACGCAGTATTTT
CASSFGNTDTQYF
>14|TRBJ1-1|NA|NA|TRBV5-1
TGCGCCAGCAGCTTAGCAGGGGCAAATGGTGAAGCTTTCTTT
CASSLAGANGEAFF
>14|TRBJ1-2|NA|NA|TRBV6-4
TGTGCCAGCAGTGACTCGATACAGCAAAAGGGCTACACCTTC
CASSDSIQQKGYTF
>15|TRBJ2-1|NA|NA|TRBV28
TGTGCCAGCATGGACTTGACGAGCTCCTACAATGAGCAGTTCTTC
CASMDLTSSYNEQFF
>16|TRBJ2-7|NA|NA|TRBV7-8
TGTGCCAGCAGCTTAACTCTTGCGAAGGGTCCGGGGGAGCAGTACTTC
CASSLTLAKGPGEQYF
>15|TRBJ2-3|TRBD1|NA|TRBV15
TGTGCCACCAGCAGAGCGGACAGGGGAGGAGGTACGCAGTATTTT
CATSRADRGGGTQYF
>15|TRBJ2-5|NA|few|TRBV15
TGTGCCACCAGCAGAGCCAGGAAAATCCAAGAGACCCAGTACTTC
CATSRARKIQETQYF
>14|TRBJ2-5|NA|NA|TRBV12-5
TGTGCTAGTGGTTTGGGGGGGACATGGGAGACCCAGTACTTC
CASGLGGTWETQYF
>14|TRBJ1-2|TRBD1|NA|TRBV7-8
TGTGCCAGCAGCTTATTTAGGGACAGCCATGGCTACACCTTC
CASSLFRDSHGYTF
>14|TRBJ2-1|TRBD2|NA|TRBV28
TGTGCCAGCAGTTTAGCGGGAGAGGTCCATGAGCAGTTCTTC
CASSLAGEVHEQFF
>14|TRBJ1-5|NA|NA|TRBV28
TGTGCCAGCAGTTTACGCGCGGGCTGGCAGCCCCAGCATTTT
CASSLRAGWQPQHF
>16|TRBJ2-7|NA|once|TRBV21-1
TGTGCCAGCAGCAACCGGGACAGCGAGATGGCATACGAGCAGTACTTC
CASSNRDSEMAYEQYF
>13|TRBJ2-3|NA|NA|TRBV7-3
TGTGCCAGTAGCCCCTATTATTCAGATACGCAGTATTTT
CASSPYYSDTQYF
>15|TRBJ1-5|NA|once|TRBV6-5
TGTGCCAGCAGTACCCGGGGGGTGAGCAATCAGCCCCAGCATTTT
CASSTRGVSNQPQHF
>14|TRBJ2-1|NA|NA|TRBV28
TGTGCCAGCAGTCCCCCGACAGACTACAATGAGCAGTTCTTC
CASSPPTDYNEQFF
>15|TRBJ2-6|NA|few|TRBV30
TGTGCCTGGAGTCCCACACGCTCTGGGGCCAACGTCCTGACTTTC
CAWSPTRSGANVLTF
>14|TRBJ1-3|NA|NA|TRBV28
TGTGCCAGCAGCGAAGGGGGTTCTGGAAACACCATATATTTT
CASSEGGSGNTIYF